The 18 T cell receptor beta chains presented below share a single source sample, sequenced in a study of T cells in localized non-small cell lung cancer. Sequencing was performed with immunoSEQ multiplex PCR; in TCRdb, only in-frame clones are kept and a portion is missing. Seen here are about 35,000 clones, about 90% observed once, and the top ten hold approximately 2%. Sequences were derived from peripheral blood, sampled before any cancer treatment. The source of these receptors is a female donor of 60 years or more with stage I lung adenocarcinoma.

J is TRBJ2-3 and V is TRBV7-2; a weak D match, TRBD1 (6 bases). CDR1 SGHTA and CDR2 FQGNSA come from the germline V gene. The germline V and J ends were trimmed by 5 bases and 2 bases, with 14 bases remaining between them. CDR3 size: 15 residues. The CDR3 spells CASSLDRSFTDTQYF. The CDR3 DNA reads TGTGCCAGCAGCCTAGACAGGTCTTTCACAGATACGCAGTATTTT.

V and J are TRBV11-2 and TRBJ2-1; 11 bases are a match to TRBD2. This CDR3 has 13 residues. V shed 6 bases, J shed 11 bases, and the junction held 6 bases outside the gene matches. CDR1 and CDR2 from the germline V gene are SGHAT and FQNNGV. CDR3 residues: CASRLAGAHQQFF. The CDR3 coding sequence is TGTGCCAGCAGACTAGCGGGGGCCCATCAGCAGTTCTTC.

The gene calls are TRBV5-4 and TRBJ2-1; no clear D gene. CDR1 SGHNT and CDR2 YYREEE come from the germline V gene (reference sequence). Trimming removed 5 bases from V and 5 bases from J, with 11 bases in between. The CDR3 contains 13 residues. The CDR3 reads CASRLDSHNEQFF. Here the CDR3 DNA reads TGTGCCAGCAGATTAGACTCGCACAATGAGCAGTTCTTC.

This chain links TRBV5-1 with TRBJ2-1, with a tentative D call TRBD2 (5 bases). Germline V CDR1 and CDR2: SGHRS, YFSETQ. The CDR3 is made up of 13 amino acids. The V and J ends lost 4 bases and 2 bases respectively, with 7 bases between them. The CDR3 region is CASSRGAYNEQFF. Here the CDR3 DNA reads TGCGCCAGCAGCCGGGGAGCCTACAATGAGCAGTTCTTC.

The chain has TRBV7-9 and TRBJ2-1; possible D gene TRBD2, 5 bases. Germline-derived CDR1 and CDR2 are SEHNR and FQNEAQ (reference sequence). V was cut by 4 bases and J by 7 bases, with 20 bases left in between. The CDR3 runs 16 residues. This CDR3 reads CASSSGGLPPRNEQFF. The DNA for the CDR3 is TGTGCCAGCAGCTCCGGAGGACTCCCGCCCCGAAATGAGCAGTTCTTC.

The chain combines TRBV30 with TRBJ2-7, with TRBD2 matching 7 bases. The V segment lost 3 bases and the J segment 3 bases; nucleotides outside the gene matches: 8. The CDR3 length is 14 residues. The V gene's germline CDR1 is GTSNPN and CDR2 SVGIG (reference sequence). CDR3 in amino acids: CAWSPTGLVYEQYF. The CDR3 DNA is TGTGCCTGGAGCCCTACCGGACTAGTCTACGAGCAGTACTTC.

This clone was detected a few times. The rearrangement uses TRBV10-2 and TRBJ2-3; 13 bases match TRBD2. The CDR3 extends over 18 amino acids. Germline trimming cut 2 bases from V and 5 bases from J; bases unmatched to any gene: 10. Germline V gives CDR1 WSHSY, CDR2 SAAADI. CDR3 loop: CASSETLLLAGGVDTQYF. The CDR3 region has the DNA TGCGCCAGCAGTGAGACGCTGCTACTAGCGGGGGGGGTAGATACGCAGTATTTT.

This clone was seen once. The rearrangement links TRBV18 to TRBJ1-2; D uncertain. Germline values: CDR1 KGHSH, CDR2 LQKENI. The CDR3 spans 15 residues. Trimming took 4 bases from V and 6 from J, leaving 18 bases between them. CDR3 sequence reads: CASSLNLETVNGYTF. Here the CDR3 DNA reads TGTGCCAGCTCACTAAACCTAGAAACGGTCAATGGCTACACCTTC.

The CDR3 DNA sequence: TGCAGCGTTTCGTCAGGGGGCTATGGCTACACCTTC. Its translation is CSVSSGGYGYTF. The chain employs TRBV29-1 and TRBJ1-2; 7 nucleotides align to TRBD1. Germline trimming cut 5 bases from V and 4 bases from J; bases unmatched to any gene: 4. The length of the CDR3 is 12 residues. Per germline, CDR1 SQVTM and CDR2 ANQGSEA.

V is TRBV28 and J is TRBJ1-2; D is unresolved. V dropped 6 bases and J dropped 1 base, with 12 bases sitting between them. The CDR3 runs to 14 residues. CDR1 is MDHEN and CDR2 is SYDVKM in the germline V gene. The CDR3 region has the DNA TGTGCCAGCAGCCCACCGCCAGATAACTATGGCTACACCTTC. Protein product: CASSPPPDNYGYTF.

V usage is TRBV6-6 and J usage is TRBJ1-2; D remains unclear. The CDR3 length is 9 residues. The V gene's germline CDR1 is MNHNY and CDR2 SVGAGI (reference sequence). The ends were cut back, 9 bases at V and 7 bases at J, with 6 bases in the middle. The CDR3: CARGGGYTF. The CDR3 DNA is TGTGCCAGGGGCGGTGGCTACACCTTC.

The chain carries TRBV19 and TRBJ2-2; tentatively, D is TRBD1 or TRBD2 (6 bases each). Per germline, CDR1 LNHDA and CDR2 SQIVND (reference sequence). CDR3 length equals 15 residues. The ends were cut back, 4 bases at V and 0 bases at J, with 9 bases in the middle. CDR3 in amino acids: CASSSGGPNTGELFF. The CDR3 region has the DNA TGTGCCAGTAGTAGTGGGGGGCCGAACACCGGGGAGCTGTTTTTT. The whole variable domain, filled in from reference TRBV19 and TRBJ2-2, reads DGGITQSPKYLFRKEGQNVTLSCEQNLNHDAMYWYRQDPGQGLRLIYYSQIVNDFQKGDIAEGYSVSREKKESFPLTVTSAQKNPTAFYLCASSSGGPNTGELFFGEGSRLTVL.

This chain uses TRBV7-6 with TRBJ2-1, with D tentatively TRBD2 (6 bases). The CDR3 runs 13 residues. Between the trimmed V and J ends, which lost 4 bases and 11 bases, there was a span of 15 bases. The V gene's germline CDR1 is SGHVS and CDR2 FNYEAQ. The CDR3 nucleotides read TGTGCCAGCAGCTCGAACCGGGAGTTGAAGCAGTTCTTC. Encoded protein: CASSSNRELKQFF.

This chain links TRBV16 with TRBJ1-1; D is possibly TRBD1 (5 bases). From germline, CDR1 is KGHSY and CDR2 FQNENV. The length of the CDR3 is 13 residues. Deletions cut 2 bases from V and 6 bases from J, with 10 bases between. CDR3 in amino acids: CASSQARDAEAFF. The CDR3, as DNA: TGTGCCAGCAGCCAAGCCAGGGACGCTGAAGCTTTCTTT.

This sequence joins TRBV19 and TRBJ1-3; no reliable D call. V was trimmed by 4 bases and J by 8 bases, leaving 6 bases between them. Germline CDR1 is LNHDA and CDR2 is SQIVND (reference sequence). There are 11 residues in the CDR3. CDR3 in DNA: TGTGCCAGTAGTAGTGGCTACACCATATATTTT. Protein product: CASSSGYTIYF.

The chain uses TRBV12-5 and TRBJ2-1; D unresolved. This CDR3 is built from 12 residues. The V gene's germline CDR1 is LGHNT and CDR2 FRNRAP. V dropped 5 bases and J dropped 13 bases, with 15 bases sitting between them. The chain's CDR3 is CASGLLEGNQFF. In nucleotides, the CDR3 is TGTGCTAGTGGTCTCCTGGAAGGGAACCAGTTCTTC. The full variable domain, with the rest looked up from reference TRBV12-5 and TRBJ2-1, is DARVTQTPRHKVTEMGQEVTMRCQPILGHNTVFWYRQTMMQGLELLAYFRNRAPLDDSGMPKDRFSAEMPDATLATLKIQPSEPRDSAVYFCASGLLEGNQFFGPGTRLTVL.

This clone has just one count. The rearrangement uses TRBV30 and TRBJ1-6, with a weak D call TRBD1 (6 bases). V gave up 7 bases and J gave up 8 bases, with 21 bases separating them. The germline gives CDR1 GTSNPN, CDR2 SVGIG (reference sequence). There are 15 residues in the CDR3. The CDR3 loop reads CAYQNRAGEDSPLHF. In DNA, the CDR3 is TGTGCCTACCAGAACAGGGCAGGGGAGGATTCACCCCTCCACTTT.

The chain uses TRBV19 and TRBJ2-2; 9 bases match TRBD1. Germline-derived CDR1 and CDR2 are LNHDA and SQIVND (reference sequence). The CDR3 sequence is 17 residues long. V was pared by 4 bases and J by 4 bases, with 10 bases of the junction left unmatched. The CDR3 coding sequence is TGTGCCAGTAGTAGTAGCATGGGACAGGGAGGCACCGGGGAGCTGTTTTTT. Its translation is CASSSSMGQGGTGELFF.